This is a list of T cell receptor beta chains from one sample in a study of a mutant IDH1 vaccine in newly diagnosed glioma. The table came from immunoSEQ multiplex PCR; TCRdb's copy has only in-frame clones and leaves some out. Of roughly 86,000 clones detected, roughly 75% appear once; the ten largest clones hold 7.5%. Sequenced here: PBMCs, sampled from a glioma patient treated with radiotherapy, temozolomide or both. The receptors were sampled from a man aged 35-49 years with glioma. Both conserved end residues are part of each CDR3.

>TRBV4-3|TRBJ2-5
CASSRNSGAGQTQYF
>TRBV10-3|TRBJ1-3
CAIRPGPGNTIYF
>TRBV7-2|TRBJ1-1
CASSLAPSRGINTEAFF
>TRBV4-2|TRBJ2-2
CASSQDRPTGELFF
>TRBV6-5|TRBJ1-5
CASSYRSALPQPQHF
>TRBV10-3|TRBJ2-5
CAIRQGVQETQYF
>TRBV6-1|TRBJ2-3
CASSDRLVRTQYF
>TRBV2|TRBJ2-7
CASSSGRGRLEQYF
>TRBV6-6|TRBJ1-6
CASSYSGGNSPLHF
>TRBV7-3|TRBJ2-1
CASSLIVSSHEQFF
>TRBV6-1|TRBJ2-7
CACGQGYWGYEQYF
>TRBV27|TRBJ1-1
CASSLSPGFSAFF
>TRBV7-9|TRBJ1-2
CASSSRGGRGYTF
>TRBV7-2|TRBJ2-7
CASSPNPGGDEQYF
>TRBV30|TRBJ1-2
CAWSVPGTGYTF
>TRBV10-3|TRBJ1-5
CAISAAGQVGNQPQHF
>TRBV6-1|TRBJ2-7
CASSDAGQGHEQYF
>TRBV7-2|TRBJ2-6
CASSSKVSSGANVLTF
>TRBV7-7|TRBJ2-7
CASSLGTGEGSEQYF
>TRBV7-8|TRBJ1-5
CASSQTYSNQPQHF
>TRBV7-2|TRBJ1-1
CASRRVGVDTEAFF
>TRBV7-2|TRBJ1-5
CASSFGGAQRAQHF
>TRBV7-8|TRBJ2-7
CASSPSSHSGITYEQYF
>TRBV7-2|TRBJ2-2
CASSQDRRANTGELFF
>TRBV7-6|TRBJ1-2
CASSLGGYGYTF
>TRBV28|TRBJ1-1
CASSLNVRAPNTEAFF
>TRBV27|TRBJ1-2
CASSPQHRNYGYTF
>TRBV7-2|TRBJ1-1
CASSPTPVAATEAFF
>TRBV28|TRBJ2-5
CASSPKTGRETQYF
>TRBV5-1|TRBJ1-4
CASSLGPTTNEKLFF
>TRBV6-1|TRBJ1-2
CASSESRGLGGYTF
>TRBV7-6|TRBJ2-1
CASSLPPGVRSYNEQFF
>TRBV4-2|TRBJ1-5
CASSQTGETGQPQHF
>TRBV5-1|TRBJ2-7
CASSLVRRDYEQYF
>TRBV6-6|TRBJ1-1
CASSYSTRVYTEAFF
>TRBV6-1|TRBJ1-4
CASSSAGATNEKLFF
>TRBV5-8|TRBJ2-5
CASSRGLAGGKETQYF
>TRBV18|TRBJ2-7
CASSPQGVSGEQYF
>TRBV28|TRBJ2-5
CASSPTQPGAQETQYF
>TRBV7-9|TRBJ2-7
CASSLNPSEQYF